The 30 T cell receptor beta chains in this list originate from one sample, sequenced in a study of cytomegalovirus exposure and HLA in healthy donors. This table comes from immunoSEQ multiplex PCR, and its TCRdb copy is limited to in-frame clones, with some not included. Seen here are 55,000 to 70,000 clones, over 75% observed once, and the top ten hold around 2.2%. Source material: PBMCs. The receptors were gathered from a young woman in good health and CMV-seronegative.

This chain connects TRBV4-3 to TRBJ2-2, with D possibly being TRBD1 (5 bases). Germline V lookup: CDR1 LGHNA, CDR2 YSLEER. V lost 2 bases to trimming and J lost 4 bases, with 14 bases between them. This CDR3 has 16 residues. Written as DNA, the CDR3 is TGCGCCAGCAGCCAATCCACGTCCAGGGTCACCGGGGAGCTGTTTTTT. Protein: CASSQSTSRVTGELFF.

The chain recombines TRBV7-8 with TRBJ2-2; TRBD2 agrees at 7 bases. This CDR3 has 15 residues. CDR1 is SGHVS and CDR2 is FQNEAQ in the germline V gene. With V trimmed by 1 base and J by 4 bases, 3 bases remained unmatched. In nucleotides, the CDR3 is TGTGCCAGCAGCTTAGTTGCTAGCGGCACCGGGGAGCTGTTTTTT. The encoded protein is CASSLVASGTGELFF. Full variable domain (missing parts from reference TRBV7-8 and TRBJ2-2): GAGVSQSPRYKVAKRGQDVALRCDPISGHVSLFWYQQALGQGPEFLTYFQNEAQLDKSGLPSDRFFAERPEGSVSTLKIQRTQQEDSAVYLCASSLVASGTGELFFGEGSRLTVL.

This sequence joins TRBV18 and TRBJ1-4; no firm D call. V shed 2 bases and J shed 7 bases, with 8 bases lying between them. The CDR3 contains 13 residues. Germline V lookup: CDR1 KGHSH, CDR2 LQKENI. CDR3 nucleotide sequence: TGTGCCAGCTCACCAGGGAGCAGTGAAAAACTGTTTTTT. Its protein is CASSPGSSEKLFF.

This clone was recorded only once. CDR3 sequence: CASSLTGVGGTEAFF. DNA of the CDR3: TGCGCCAGCAGCCTGACAGGGGTGGGGGGCACTGAAGCTTTCTTT. The chain is built from TRBV5-1 and TRBJ1-1, with 8 nucleotides matching TRBD1. Germline loops: CDR1 SGHRS, CDR2 YFSETQ. The V and J ends lost 4 bases and 4 bases, in that order; junction bases with no gene match: 9. The CDR3 spans 15 residues.

The chain is built from TRBV6-5 and TRBJ1-2, with TRBD1 identical over 8 bases. Germline V gene lookup returns CDR1 MNHEY and CDR2 SVGAGI. The CDR3 has 15 residues. Trimming took 5 bases from V and 2 from J; bases not matched to a gene: 7. The DNA for the CDR3 is TGTGCCAGCAGTAAGACAGGGGCCTTAAACTATGGCTACACCTTC. This codes for CASSKTGALNYGYTF.

J is TRBJ1-2 and V is TRBV7-2, with no clear D. V was clipped by 7 bases and J by 1 base, with 13 bases between them. Per germline, CDR1 SGHTA and CDR2 FQGNSA. CDR3 length equals 14 residues. The CDR3 protein is CASTMAADNYGYTF. In DNA form, the CDR3 reads TGTGCCAGCACCATGGCGGCGGATAACTATGGCTACACCTTC.

The chain combines TRBV30 with TRBJ2-1; the D gene is possibly TRBD2 (6 bases). Germline CDR1 reads GTSNPN; CDR2 reads SVGIG (reference sequence). V was cut by 1 base and J by 0 bases, with 16 bases left in between. CDR3 length: 17 residues. The CDR3, as DNA: TGTGCCTGGAGTGCCCGGGCGGGGCTCAGCTCCTACAATGAGCAGTTCTTC. Protein: CAWSARAGLSSYNEQFF.

This chain links TRBV19 with TRBJ1-5, with D possibly being TRBD1 (5 bases). The V gene lost 3 bases and the J gene lost 7 bases, with 13 bases spanning the gap. The CDR3 extends over 14 amino acids. Germline V lookup: CDR1 LNHDA, CDR2 SQIVND (reference sequence). The CDR3 reads CASSMERGGQPQHF. The CDR3 bases are TGTGCCAGTAGTATGGAGAGGGGAGGACAGCCCCAGCATTTT.

This clone was seen just once. V and J are TRBV19 and TRBJ1-1; D is possibly TRBD1 (5 bases). Germline V CDR1 and CDR2: LNHDA, SQIVND (reference sequence). CDR3 length equals 15 residues. With 4 bases removed from V and 1 base from J, the gap between germline ends came to 13 bases. CDR3 residues: CASSTQWGRNTEAFF. CDR3 bases: TGTGCCAGTAGTACCCAGTGGGGCCGGAACACTGAAGCTTTCTTT.

The chain uses TRBV7-8 and TRBJ2-2; a possible D gene is TRBD1 (6 bases). Germline values: CDR1 SGHVS, CDR2 FQNEAQ. The germline V and J ends were trimmed by 3 bases and 7 bases, with 9 bases remaining between them. The CDR3 spans 13 residues. This CDR3 is CASSFNRDGELFF. The CDR3 DNA follows: TGTGCCAGCAGCTTTAACAGGGACGGGGAGCTGTTTTTT.

V gene TRBV5-6 combines with J gene TRBJ1-1; no firm D call. V was clipped by 2 bases and J by 1 base, with 6 bases between them. Germline values: CDR1 SGHDT, CDR2 YYEEEE. This CDR3 comprises 13 residues. The CDR3 DNA is TGTGCCAGCAGCTTCGGTGCGAACACTGAAGCTTTCTTT. It codes for CASSFGANTEAFF.

V and J are TRBV14 and TRBJ2-7, with TRBD2 matching over 9 bases. V lost 0 bases and J lost 6; bases outside the gene matches: 9. The germline gives CDR1 SGHDN, CDR2 FVKESK. This CDR3 spans 16 amino acids. CDR3 sequence: CASSQETSGWGGEQYF. The CDR3 DNA follows: TGTGCCAGCAGCCAAGAGACTAGCGGATGGGGCGGCGAGCAGTACTTC.

The J gene is TRBJ2-3, the V gene TRBV29-1, with TRBD1 matching 7 bases. Germline trimming cut 5 bases from V and 3 bases from J; bases unmatched to any gene: 20. Germline V CDR1 and CDR2: SQVTM, ANQGSEA. This CDR3 spans 18 amino acids. The CDR3 nucleotides read TGCAGCGTTCCACGAGGGACAGCCATCATAGGGAGTACAGATACGCAGTATTTT. Its protein is CSVPRGTAIIGSTDTQYF.

The chain couples TRBV5-1 to TRBJ2-5; 9 nucleotides match TRBD1. This CDR3 has 15 amino acids. Losses at the gene ends were 1 base for V and 2 bases for J; bases not matched to a gene: 3. Per germline, CDR1 SGHRS and CDR2 YFSETQ. CDR3 amino acids: CASSLTGGGQETQYF. The CDR3 coding sequence is TGCGCCAGCAGCTTGACAGGGGGCGGGCAAGAGACCCAGTACTTC.

This chain uses TRBV7-6 with TRBJ2-7, with D possibly TRBD1 on 6 matching bases. Deletions cut 2 bases from V and 6 bases from J, with 23 bases between. CDR3 length: 17 amino acids. The germline V gene encodes CDR1 SGHVS and CDR2 FNYEAQ. The CDR3 bases are TGTGCCAGCAGCTTAATCCCTTCCACGACAGGAGGAAGCGAGCAGTACTTC. Translated, it gives CASSLIPSTTGGSEQYF.

On this clone: The same CDR3 arises from other DNA sequences in this sample as well. Here the CDR3 reads CASGLTGGHEQFF. The CDR3 DNA is TGTGCTAGTGGTTTGACGGGAGGTCATGAGCAGTTCTTC. V usage is TRBV12-5 and J usage is TRBJ2-1; 7 nucleotides line up with TRBD2. The junction had 3 bases not matched to a gene; V was cut back by 2 bases and J by 8 bases. Germline CDR1 and CDR2: LGHNT and FRNRAP. This CDR3 contains 13 residues.

The CDR3 nucleotides are TGTGCCAGCAGCTTGTCAGGGCACCGGAACACTGAAGCTTTCTTT. Its protein is CASSLSGHRNTEAFF. The rearrangement links TRBV5-8 to TRBJ1-1; D may be TRBD1 (5 bases). Germline CDR1 reads SGHTS; CDR2 reads YDEGEE. CDR3 size: 15 residues. Deletions cut 1 base from V and 1 base from J, with 11 bases between.

This rearrangement joins TRBV2 to TRBJ2-2, with a possible D match to TRBD2 (5 bases). V was clipped by 5 bases and J by 2 bases, with 15 bases between them. The CDR3 has 16 residues. Germline V gene data show CDR1 as SNHLY and CDR2 as FYNNEI. DNA of the CDR3: TGTGCCAGCAGTCCCTTGGGAGCGGATAACACCGGGGAGCTGTTTTTT. Translated, it gives CASSPLGADNTGELFF.

This chain uses TRBV27 with TRBJ2-2; 8 positions match TRBD1. The J segment lost 5 bases and the V segment lost 6 bases, leaving 8 bases of the junction unmatched. The CDR3 is 15 residues long. CDR1 and CDR2 from the germline V gene are MNHEY and SMNVEV (reference sequence). CDR3 bases: TGTGCCAGCAGAATCGGACAGGGACGAACCGGGGAGCTGTTTTTT. Its translation is CASRIGQGRTGELFF.

V usage is TRBV28 and J usage is TRBJ1-2, with D uncertain. The CDR3 runs to 13 residues. Germline CDR1 MDHEN, CDR2 SYDVKM. Between the trimmed V and J ends, which lost 2 bases and 5 bases, there was a span of 9 bases. CDR3: CASSLQDDYGYTF. The CDR3 DNA is TGTGCCAGCAGTTTACAGGATGATTATGGCTACACCTTC.

This chain connects TRBV7-2 to TRBJ2-7; tentative D call: TRBD1 (5 bases). Germline V gene sequence: CDR1 SGHTA, CDR2 FQGNSA. The V end lost 4 bases, the J end lost 2 bases, and 15 bases lay between the germline ends. The CDR3 sequence is 15 residues long. The CDR3 region is CASSSIGVDTYEQYF. The CDR3 DNA reads as TGTGCCAGCAGCTCCATTGGTGTGGACACCTACGAGCAGTACTTC.

This clone came up once. The chain joins TRBV7-9 to TRBJ2-1; no clear D. With 4 bases removed from V and 8 bases from J, the gap between germline ends came to 12 bases. The CDR3 has 13 amino acids. Germline values: CDR1 SEHNR, CDR2 FQNEAQ (reference sequence). This CDR3 reads CASSSPVRDEQFF. The CDR3 DNA is TGTGCCAGCAGCTCACCCGTCCGAGATGAGCAGTTCTTC. Supplemented by reference TRBV7-9 and TRBJ2-1, the full variable domain reads DTGVSQNPRHKITKRGQNVTFRCDPISEHNRLYWYRQTLGQGPEFLTYFQNEAQLEKSRLLSDRFSAERPKGSFSTLEIQRTEQGDSAMYLCASSSPVRDEQFFGPGTRLTVL.

V gene TRBV6-6 combines with J gene TRBJ2-7, with TRBD1 matching over 9 bases. The V segment lost 2 bases and the J segment 5 bases; nucleotides outside the gene matches: 4. Germline CDR1 MNHNY, CDR2 SVGAGI (reference sequence). This CDR3 has 14 residues. DNA of the CDR3: TGTGCCAGCAGTTACCCGGACAGGGGTAACGAGCAGTACTTC. Residues: CASSYPDRGNEQYF.

V is TRBV21-1 and J is TRBJ1-5; whether TRBD1, the table's D call, matches the DNA was not checked. TRBV21-1 is deemed a pseudogene. The CDR3 contains 15 residues. This CDR3 reads CASSNKRTGNQPQHF. The CDR3 DNA sequence: TGTGCCAGCAGCAATAAGCGTACAGGTAATCAGCCCCAGCATTTT.

This rearrangement joins TRBV11-1 to TRBJ1-1; D remains ambiguous. Trimming took off 6 bases at V and 5 bases at J, with 19 bases between the two ends. The CDR3 sequence is 15 residues long. The germline V gene encodes CDR1 SGHAT and CDR2 FQDESV (reference sequence). The CDR3 protein is CASSSPAGKQTEAFF. CDR3 in DNA: TGTGCCAGCAGTTCCCCAGCGGGAAAACAGACTGAAGCTTTCTTT. The complete variable domain, with remaining parts taken from reference TRBV11-1 and TRBJ1-1, reads EAEVAQSPRYKITEKSQAVAFWCDPISGHATLYWYRQILGQGPELLVQFQDESVVDDSQLPKDRFSAERLKGVDSTLKIQPAELGDSAMYLCASSSPAGKQTEAFFGQGTRLTVV.

This chain connects TRBV28 to TRBJ2-7; D perhaps matches TRBD2 (6 bases). The V end was cut by 2 bases, the J end by 2 bases, with 16 bases between. The CDR3 is 16 amino acids. From germline, CDR1 is MDHEN and CDR2 SYDVKM. DNA for the CDR3: TGTGCCAGCAGTTTAGGATGGCGGGAAACCACCTACGAGCAGTACTTC. Protein sequence: CASSLGWRETTYEQYF.

The rearrangement joins TRBV7-2 to TRBJ2-7; D is undetermined. Per germline, CDR1 SGHTA and CDR2 FQGNSA. Trimming stripped 2 bases from V and 1 base from J, with 9 bases between. The CDR3 has 14 residues. Here the CDR3 reads CASSLLGSSYEQYF. The CDR3 bases are TGTGCCAGCAGCTTATTGGGCAGTTCCTACGAGCAGTACTTC.

The V and J genes are TRBV6-5 and TRBJ1-1; 8 bases fit TRBD1. The CDR3 runs 15 residues. Germline V CDR1 and CDR2: MNHEY, SVGAGI. V was clipped by 7 bases and J by 1 base; unmatched bases: 8. The CDR3 coding sequence is TGTGCCAGCATACAGCCGGACAGGGCGAACACTGAAGCTTTCTTT. This sequence encodes CASIQPDRANTEAFF.

The chain uses TRBV7-2 and TRBJ1-5, with TRBD1 as a possible D gene (6 bases). In germline, CDR1 is SGHTA, CDR2 FQGNSA. The V gene lost 5 bases and the J gene lost 2 bases, with 13 bases spanning the gap. The CDR3 spans 15 residues. DNA for the CDR3: TGTGCCAGCAGCCGTACAGGGAGAGGCAATCAGCCCCAGCATTTT. Amino acid sequence: CASSRTGRGNQPQHF.

This clone was found once. The J gene is TRBJ1-1, the V gene TRBV11-3; D is unresolved. V gave up 1 base and J gave up 7 bases, with 7 bases separating them. The V gene's germline CDR1 is SGHNT and CDR2 YENEEA. The CDR3 has 12 amino acids. The CDR3 coding sequence is TGTGCCAGCAGCTTAGGCCCCGGTGAAGCTTTCTTT. This gives the protein CASSLGPGEAFF. Filled out from reference TRBV11-3 and TRBJ1-1, the complete variable domain reads EAGVVQSPRYKIIEKKQPVAFWCNPISGHNTLYWYLQNLGQGPELLIRYENEEAVDDSQLPKDRFSAERLKGVDSTLKIQPAELGDSAVYLCASSLGPGEAFFGQGTRLTVV.